These T cell receptor beta chains were read from a single sample in a study of CD8 T cells in Susac syndrome. TCRdb analysed the immunoSEQ multiplex PCR reads with MiXCR anew, one entry per CDR3 protein. The sample has under 200,000 distinct CDR3 sequences, almost 96% seen once. The sample consisted of CD4+ T cells from PBMCs. The receptors derive from a human donor with Susac syndrome. Both conserved end residues are part of each CDR3. D genes are given only for firm matches. Clone size is given for some rows only: seen once, a few or many times, or a class if the clone is expanded.

clone size: NA; J gene: TRBJ1-3; D gene: NA; V gene: TRBV19; CDR3 DNA: TGTGCCAGTAGTTTAACGGCGAGCTCTGGAAACACCATATATTTT; CDR3 protein: CASSLTASSGNTIYF
clone size: NA; J gene: TRBJ1-6; D gene: NA; V gene: TRBV7-2; CDR3 DNA: TGTGCCAGCAGCTTAGACGGATATAATTCACCCCTCCACTTT; CDR3 protein: CASSLDGYNSPLHF
clone size: NA; J gene: TRBJ2-7; D gene: NA; V gene: TRBV6-6; CDR3 DNA: TGTGCCAGCCAAATTCGCTACGAGCAGTACTTC; CDR3 protein: CASQIRYEQYF
clone size: NA; J gene: TRBJ2-3; D gene: TRBD2; V gene: TRBV24-1; CDR3 DNA: TGTGCCACCAGTGATCCTAGCGGGGGCTACACAGATACGCAGTATTTT; CDR3 protein: CATSDPSGGYTDTQYF
clone size: NA; J gene: TRBJ2-1; D gene: NA; V gene: TRBV12-3/TRBV12-4; CDR3 DNA: TGTGCCAGCAGACAGGTCCCGGGTACCCATGAGCAGTTCTTC; CDR3 protein: CASRQVPGTHEQFF
clone size: NA; J gene: TRBJ1-6; D gene: NA; V gene: TRBV11-2; CDR3 DNA: TGTGCCAGCAGCTTACAGACGGTGATCAATTCACCCCTCCACTTT; CDR3 protein: CASSLQTVINSPLHF
clone size: once; J gene: TRBJ2-7; D gene: TRBD2; V gene: TRBV30; CDR3 DNA: TGTGCCTGGAGTGTAGCACTAGCGGGGGGAAGCGAGCAGTACTTC; CDR3 protein: CAWSVALAGGSEQYF
clone size: NA; J gene: TRBJ2-2; D gene: NA; V gene: TRBV7-6; CDR3 DNA: TGTGCCAGCAGCCAAGACCTAGGGGTGACCGGGGAGCTGTTTTTT; CDR3 protein: CASSQDLGVTGELFF
clone size: NA; J gene: TRBJ2-7; D gene: TRBD2; V gene: TRBV5-1; CDR3 DNA: TGCGCCAGCAGCTTGTTAACTAGCGATTACGAGCAGTACTTC; CDR3 protein: CASSLLTSDYEQYF
clone size: NA; J gene: TRBJ1-6; D gene: NA; V gene: TRBV6-5; CDR3 DNA: TGTGCCAGCAGTTCTCGGGACGCCGGTTTATGGAATTCACCCCTCCACTTT; CDR3 protein: CASSSRDAGLWNSPLHF
clone size: NA; J gene: TRBJ2-5; D gene: NA; V gene: TRBV12-3/TRBV12-4; CDR3 DNA: TGTGCCAGCACTCCCACCGGGACCCCGATGCGGACCCAGTACTTC; CDR3 protein: CASTPTGTPMRTQYF
clone size: NA; J gene: TRBJ2-1; D gene: TRBD2; V gene: TRBV9; CDR3 DNA: TGTGCCAGCAGCCTGGGACTAGCGGGGGACTACAATGAGCAGTTCTTC; CDR3 protein: CASSLGLAGDYNEQFF
clone size: NA; J gene: TRBJ2-7; D gene: TRBD1; V gene: TRBV27; CDR3 DNA: TGTGCCAGCACCTCGACAGGGAAAACGGGGGAGCAGTACTTC; CDR3 protein: CASTSTGKTGEQYF
clone size: once; J gene: TRBJ1-2; D gene: NA; V gene: TRBV12-3/TRBV12-4; CDR3 DNA: TGTGCCAGCAGTCGCCAAGGGGGTCCCCTACCTCATGGCTACACCTTC; CDR3 protein: CASSRQGGPLPHGYTF
clone size: NA; J gene: TRBJ2-1; D gene: NA; V gene: TRBV12-3/TRBV12-4; CDR3 DNA: TGTGCCAGCAGTTTTGGGGGGGGCTGGTCCTACAATGAGCAGTTCTTC; CDR3 protein: CASSFGGGWSYNEQFF
clone size: once; J gene: TRBJ2-7; D gene: NA; V gene: TRBV29-1; CDR3 DNA: TGCAGCGCCTTAGGGGCAGGGAACTACGAGCAGTACTTC; CDR3 protein: CSALGAGNYEQYF
clone size: NA; J gene: TRBJ1-1; D gene: NA; V gene: TRBV29-1; CDR3 DNA: TGCAGCGTGGCAGCCACGGCGGACACTGAAGCTTTCTTT; CDR3 protein: CSVAATADTEAFF
clone size: NA; J gene: TRBJ1-6; D gene: NA; V gene: TRBV5-1; CDR3 DNA: TGCGCCAGCAGCCAGGGGTTGTCACCCCTCCACTTT; CDR3 protein: CASSQGLSPLHF
clone size: NA; J gene: TRBJ2-1; D gene: TRBD1; V gene: TRBV29-1; CDR3 DNA: TGCAGCGGCCGGGGACAGGGAGCCTACAATGAGCAGTTCTTC; CDR3 protein: CSGRGQGAYNEQFF